This entry describes one TCR beta chain. This clone's antigen is unknown. It has no much larger one-base neighbor in the sample; base qualities were not kept. The sample belongs to a study of blood T cell repertoires in COVID-19 (dated by TCRdb to 2018 to 2021). With regard to the full study: Samples covering the acute and convalescent phases of COVID-19 were provided by collaborators in the United States, Italy and Spain. The material from the prospective study consisted of cDNA or gDNA derived from T cells, B-cell-depleted T cells, or PBMCs. Samples were obtained from the ongoing ImmuneRACE study (first 160 participants) and from 1,254 subjects provided by 6 global collaborators. Where available, HLA class I and class II types were taken from metadata supplied by the sample provider and were not determined by assay-based typing. A de-identified subject ID, COVID-19 status, age in years and sex were almost always included in the sample metadata. The repertoires were released in a freely available public database intended as a resource for research on the immune response to SARS-CoV-2. Deeply sampled blood TCRbeta repertoires from subjects exposed to, actively infected with, or recovered from COVID-19 were included in the dataset. Beyond this particular receptor, the publication reports: Clinical and demographic metadata were provided uncurated, with the amount varying by source and participant.

The immunoSEQ Assay, a bias-controlled multiplex PCR, was used to amplify TCRbeta CDR3 regions from genomic DNA. On the study's bioinformatics: Within the assay, amplification of reference gene primers was used to estimate how many nucleated cells each sample contained. To quantify the absolute abundance of each unique TCRbeta CDR3 rearrangement, sequence reads were collapsed and filtered. Productive Simpson clonality was computed per sample as the square root of Simpson's diversity index over productive rearrangements. TCRdb re-hosts the immuneACCESS table, in-frame sequences only. Its copies lack some clones; in the studies checked, an unresolved V gene accounts for under half of them, and the cause for the rest is not known. That table furnishes V, J and clone size, whereas the DNA furnished D and trimming. This sample is represented by approximately 300,000 clones; roughly nine tenths of them were singletons. The top ten constitute less than 2% of the sample.

One collaborating source in Seattle enrolled patients during active infection and followed them longitudinally through the course of disease. The collaborating institutions used their own protocols to collect whole blood in K2EDTA tubes. For TCRbeta analysis, collaborators shipped samples in one of three forms: frozen whole blood, isolated PBMCs, or DNA extracted from either of those sample types. CDR3 length: 15 amino acids, cysteine to phenylalanine. Only the CDR3 part of the read is kept: 45 bases, read in frame from the first base. For this chain, trimming is 1 base at the V end and 3 bases at the J end, and the number of junction bases without a gene match is 1. For CDR1 and CDR2, the germline V gene (reference sequence) lists SEHNR and FQNEAQ.

The material sequenced was peripheral blood. The chain is made from TRBV7-9 and TRBJ2-2, with TRBD1 matching 8 junction bases. The TCR originated in a woman under 40 with COVID-19, enrolled during active disease. The encoded CDR3 is CASSLGQGYTGELFF. The sequence in DNA is TGTGCCAGCAGCTTAGGACAGGGGTACACCGGGGAGCTGTTTTTT.